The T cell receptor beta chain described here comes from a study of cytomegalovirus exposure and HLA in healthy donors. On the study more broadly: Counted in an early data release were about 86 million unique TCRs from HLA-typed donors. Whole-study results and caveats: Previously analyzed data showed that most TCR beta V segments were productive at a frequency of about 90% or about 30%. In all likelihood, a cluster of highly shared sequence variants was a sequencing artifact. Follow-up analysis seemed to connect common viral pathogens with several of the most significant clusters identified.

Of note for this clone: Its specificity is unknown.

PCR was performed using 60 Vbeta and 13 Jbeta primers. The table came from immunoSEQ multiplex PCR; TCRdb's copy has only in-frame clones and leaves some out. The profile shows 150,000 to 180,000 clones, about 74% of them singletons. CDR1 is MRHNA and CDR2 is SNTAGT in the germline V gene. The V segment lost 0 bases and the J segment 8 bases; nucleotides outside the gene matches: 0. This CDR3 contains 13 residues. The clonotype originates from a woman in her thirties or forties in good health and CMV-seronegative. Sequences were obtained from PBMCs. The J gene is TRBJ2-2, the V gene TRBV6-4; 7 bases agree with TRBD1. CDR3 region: CASSDSDRGELFF. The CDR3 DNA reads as TGTGCCAGCAGTGACTCGGACAGGGGGGAGCTGTTTTTT.